This T cell receptor beta chain was retrieved from a study of blood T cell repertoires in COVID-19. The CDR3 has 18 amino acids. The junction had 5 bases not matched to a gene; V was cut back by 1 base and J by 0 bases. Germline CDR1 reads SGDLS; CDR2 reads YYNGEE. The protocol was immunoSEQ multiplex PCR, while the TCRdb copy is restricted to in-frame clones and leaves out a portion. The sample contains 200,000 to 300,000 clones, just under 90% of which appear only once. The chain employs TRBV9 and TRBJ2-1; 12 nucleotides align to TRBD2. Sequenced sample: peripheral blood. The sequence was obtained from a woman in her thirties or forties with acute or convalescent COVID-19. CDR3 region: CASSVKLAGGSSYNEQFF. The CDR3 coding sequence is TGTGCCAGCAGCGTAAAACTAGCGGGGGGCTCCTCCTACAATGAGCAGTTCTTC.